This TCR beta chain comes out of a study of cytomegalovirus exposure and HLA in healthy donors. Overall study results and limits: Most of the TCR beta V segments (in an earlier analysis) were productive either about 90% or about 30% of the time. The authors later found most CMV-associated TCR beta chains appeared HLA-restricted.

60 Vbeta and 13 Jbeta primers were used in PCR. Measured with immunoSEQ multiplex PCR; TCRdb has only the in-frame clones, and not every one. The sample lists around 97,000 clones; around 80% were seen once. Per the germline V gene, CDR1 is SGHAT and CDR2 is FQNNGV. The junction had 3 bases not matched to a gene; V was cut back by 3 bases and J by 5 bases. The CDR3 has 15 amino acids. As concerns this clone: The antigen is not known.

The J gene is TRBJ2-2, the V gene TRBV11-2; 10 nucleotides match TRBD2. Sample: PBMCs. The TCR sequence derives from a man between 40 and 49 years old in good health and CMV-seropositive. The CDR3 protein is CASSFLAGVTGELFF. CDR3 nucleotide sequence: TGTGCCAGCAGCTTTCTAGCGGGAGTAACCGGGGAGCTGTTTTTT. The variable domain in full, with the rest retrieved from reference TRBV11-2 and TRBJ2-2, is EAGVAQSPRYKIIEKRQSVAFWCNPISGHATLYWYQQILGQGPKLLIQFQNNGVVDDSQLPKDRFSAERLKGVDSTLKIQPAKLEDSAVYLCASSFLAGVTGELFFGEGSRLTVL.